A selection of T cell receptor beta chains follows, all from one sample in a study of T cell repertoires in cytomegalovirus infection. Each CDR3 protein is one row after TCRdb ran MiXCR on the reads. The top ten clones hold about a tenth of a sample with 100,000 to 150,000 distinct CDR3 sequences, more than 7% of them seen once. The sequencing sample was made of PBMCs. The origin of the receptors is a human donor in good health (CMV status not recorded). Some clones in this sample may be carry-over from other donors' samples. The CDR3 runs from the conserved cysteine through the conserved F or W. A D gene is named only where the DNA matches it firmly. Only part of the rows carry a size: once, few, many, or a class if the clone is expanded.

abundance	v_gene	d_gene	j_gene	CDR3aa	CDR3nt
many	TRBV6-2/TRBV6-3	-	TRBJ2-1	CASRELWGGARNEQFF	TGTGCCAGCAGAGAGCTTTGGGGGGGGGCCCGCAATGAGCAGTTCTTC
many	TRBV2	-	TRBJ1-5	CASSRESNQPQHF	TGTGCCAGTTCCAGGGAGAGCAATCAGCCCCAGCATTTT
many	TRBV18	-	TRBJ2-5	CASSPPPKETQYF	TGTGCCAGCTCACCCCCCCCCAAAGAGACCCAGTACTTC
-	TRBV20-1	-	TRBJ2-1	CSARVVNEQFF	TGCAGTGCTAGAGTAGTAAATGAGCAGTTCTTC
once	TRBV5-4	-	TRBJ2-5	CASSLILTGDQETQYF	TGTGCCAGCAGCTTGATTCTAACAGGCGACCAAGAGACCCAGTACTTC
many	TRBV5-4	TRBD1	TRBJ2-7	CASSSGTGGHEQYF	TGTGCCAGCAGCTCCGGGACAGGGGGACACGAGCAGTACTTC
many	TRBV24-1	-	TRBJ2-3	CATRAGRSLGTDTQYF	TGTGCCACCAGAGCCGGCAGGAGTTTGGGCACAGATACGCAGTATTTT
many	TRBV15	TRBD1	TRBJ1-2	CATLRAGGNGYTF	TGTGCCACCCTTCGGGCAGGGGGGAATGGCTACACCTTC
many	TRBV7-8	TRBD1	TRBJ2-2	CASRSGTANTGELFF	TGTGCCAGCAGGTCCGGGACAGCGAACACCGGGGAGCTGTTTTTT
many	TRBV7-3	-	TRBJ1-1	CASSQDMNTEAFF	TGTGCCAGCAGCCAAGATATGAACACTGAAGCTTTCTTT
few	TRBV10-3	TRBD1	TRBJ1-2	CAINQGGAYGYTF	TGTGCCATCAACCAGGGGGGAGCCTATGGCTACACCTTC
many	TRBV7-9	-	TRBJ1-5	CASSPEGVQPQHF	TGTGCCAGCAGCCCAGAGGGGGTTCAGCCCCAGCATTTT
many	TRBV7-2	-	TRBJ2-3	CASSLGAPSTDTQYF	TGTGCCAGCAGCTTAGGGGCACCGAGCACAGATACGCAGTATTTT
many	TRBV28	-	TRBJ1-1	CASTRQITTEAFF	TGTGCCAGCACTCGACAGATAACGACTGAAGCTTTCTTT
many	TRBV4-1	-	TRBJ1-6	CASSQETDLDLHF	TGCGCCAGCAGCCAAGAAACAGATCTCGACCTCCACTTT
many	TRBV7-8	TRBD2	TRBJ2-3	CASSQRGRGPGLAKDTQYF	TGTGCCAGCAGCCAACGGGGCAGGGGTCCGGGACTAGCGAAAGATACGCAGTATTTT
many	TRBV7-9	-	TRBJ1-4	CASSLQGRRSNEKLFF	TGTGCCAGCAGCTTGCAGGGAAGGAGGAGTAATGAAAAACTGTTTTTT
few	TRBV18	TRBD2	TRBJ2-3	CASSLTSGGIDTQYF	TGTGCCAGCTCACTTACCAGCGGGGGGATAGATACGCAGTATTTT
many	TRBV27	-	TRBJ1-5	CASSHSNQPQHF	TGTGCCAGCAGTCACTCAAATCAGCCCCAGCATTTT
many	TRBV6-2/TRBV6-3	-	TRBJ1-3	CASSHSDGYSGNTIYF	TGTGCCAGCAGCCACTCGGACGGATACTCTGGAAACACCATATATTTT